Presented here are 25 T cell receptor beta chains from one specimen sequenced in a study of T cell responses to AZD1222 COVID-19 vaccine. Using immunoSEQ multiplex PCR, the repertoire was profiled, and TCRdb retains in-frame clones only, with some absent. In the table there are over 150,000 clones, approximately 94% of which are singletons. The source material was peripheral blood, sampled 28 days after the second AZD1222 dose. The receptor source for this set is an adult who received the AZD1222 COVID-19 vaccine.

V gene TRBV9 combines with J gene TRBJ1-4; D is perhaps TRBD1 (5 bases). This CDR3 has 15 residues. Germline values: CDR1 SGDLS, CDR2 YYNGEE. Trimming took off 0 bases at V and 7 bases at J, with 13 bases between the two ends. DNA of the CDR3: TGTGCCAGCAGCGTAGGTGACAGCTACTTTGAAAAACTGTTTTTT. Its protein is CASSVGDSYFEKLFF.

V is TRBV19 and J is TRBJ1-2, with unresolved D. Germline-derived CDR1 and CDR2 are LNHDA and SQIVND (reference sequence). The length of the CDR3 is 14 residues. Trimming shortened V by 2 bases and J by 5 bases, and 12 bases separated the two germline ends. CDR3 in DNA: TGTGCCAGTAGTATATTCTCCGTCGCTTATGGCTACACCTTC. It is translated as CASSIFSVAYGYTF.

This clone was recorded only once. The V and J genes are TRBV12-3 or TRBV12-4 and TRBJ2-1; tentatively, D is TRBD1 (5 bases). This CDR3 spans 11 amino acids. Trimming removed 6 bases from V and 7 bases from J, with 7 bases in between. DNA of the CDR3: TGTGCCAGCAGCCAGGGAAATGAGCAGTTCTTC. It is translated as CASSQGNEQFF.

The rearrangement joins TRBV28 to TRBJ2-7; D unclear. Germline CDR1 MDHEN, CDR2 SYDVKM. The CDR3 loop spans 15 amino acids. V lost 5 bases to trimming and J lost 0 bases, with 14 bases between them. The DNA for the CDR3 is TGTGCCAGCAGTGATCGTCGGTTCAACTCCTACGAGCAGTACTTC. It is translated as CASSDRRFNSYEQYF.

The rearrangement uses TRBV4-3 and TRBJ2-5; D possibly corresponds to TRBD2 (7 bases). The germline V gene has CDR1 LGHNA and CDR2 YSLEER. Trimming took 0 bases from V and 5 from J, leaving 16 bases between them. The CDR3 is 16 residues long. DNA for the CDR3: TGCGCCAGCAGCCAAGATAATCTAGGGGGGGCCGAGACCCAGTACTTC. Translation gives CASSQDNLGGAETQYF.

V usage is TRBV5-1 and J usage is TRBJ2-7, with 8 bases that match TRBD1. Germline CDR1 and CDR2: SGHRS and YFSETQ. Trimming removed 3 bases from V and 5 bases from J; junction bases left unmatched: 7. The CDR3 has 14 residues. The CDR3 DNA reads TGCGCCAGCAGCTCCTACACAGGGGGGAACGAGCAGTACTTC. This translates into CASSSYTGGNEQYF.

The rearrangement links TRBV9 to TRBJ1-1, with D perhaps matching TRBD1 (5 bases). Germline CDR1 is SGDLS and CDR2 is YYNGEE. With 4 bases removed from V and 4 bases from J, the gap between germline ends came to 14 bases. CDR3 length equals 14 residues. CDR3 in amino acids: CASSPGPGTTEAFF. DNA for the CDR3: TGTGCCAGCAGCCCGGGCCCGGGGACCACTGAAGCTTTCTTT.

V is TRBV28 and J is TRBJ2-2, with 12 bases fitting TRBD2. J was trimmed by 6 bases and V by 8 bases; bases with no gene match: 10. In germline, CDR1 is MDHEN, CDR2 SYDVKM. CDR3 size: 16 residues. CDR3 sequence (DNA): TGTGCCAGCCAGACTAGCGGGAGAGGCGGGGCCGGGGAGCTGTTTTTT. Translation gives CASQTSGRGGAGELFF.

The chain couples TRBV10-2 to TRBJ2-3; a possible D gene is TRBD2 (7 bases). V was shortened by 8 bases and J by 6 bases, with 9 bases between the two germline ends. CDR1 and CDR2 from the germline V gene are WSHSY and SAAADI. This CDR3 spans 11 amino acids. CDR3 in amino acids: CASSGGDTQYF. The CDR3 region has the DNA TGCGCCAGCTCGGGGGGCGATACGCAGTATTTT.

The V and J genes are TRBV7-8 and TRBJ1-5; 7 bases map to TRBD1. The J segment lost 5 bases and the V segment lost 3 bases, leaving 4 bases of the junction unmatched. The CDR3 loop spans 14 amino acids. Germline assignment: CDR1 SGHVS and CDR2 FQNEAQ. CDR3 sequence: CASSLEGGHQPQHF. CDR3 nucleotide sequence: TGTGCCAGCAGCTTGGAAGGGGGCCATCAGCCCCAGCATTTT.

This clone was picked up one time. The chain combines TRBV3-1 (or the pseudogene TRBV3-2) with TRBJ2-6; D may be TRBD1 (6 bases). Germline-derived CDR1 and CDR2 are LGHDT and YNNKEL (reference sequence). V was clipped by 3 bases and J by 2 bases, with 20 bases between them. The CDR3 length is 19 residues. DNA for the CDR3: TGTGCCAGCAGCCACACTACAGGGCAGGAGAACACTGGGGCCAACGTCCTGACTTTC. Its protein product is CASSHTTGQENTGANVLTF.

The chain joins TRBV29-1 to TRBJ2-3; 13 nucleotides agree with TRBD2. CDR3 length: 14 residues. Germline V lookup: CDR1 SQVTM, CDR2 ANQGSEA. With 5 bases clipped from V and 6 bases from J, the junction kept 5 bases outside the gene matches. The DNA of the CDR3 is TGCAGCGTTTGGACTAGCGGGAGACGGGATACGCAGTATTTT. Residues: CSVWTSGRRDTQYF.

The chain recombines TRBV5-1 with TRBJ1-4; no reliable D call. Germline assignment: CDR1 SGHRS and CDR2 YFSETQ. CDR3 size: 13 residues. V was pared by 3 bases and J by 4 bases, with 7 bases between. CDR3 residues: CASSSDYNEKLFF. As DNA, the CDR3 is TGCGCCAGCAGCTCGGACTATAATGAAAAACTGTTTTTT.

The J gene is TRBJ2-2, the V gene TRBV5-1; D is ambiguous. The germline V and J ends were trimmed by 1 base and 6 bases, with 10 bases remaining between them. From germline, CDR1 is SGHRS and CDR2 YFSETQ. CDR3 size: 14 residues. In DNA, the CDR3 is TGCGCCAGCAGCTTGACTAAAGCCGCCGGGGAGCTGTTTTTT. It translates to CASSLTKAAGELFF.

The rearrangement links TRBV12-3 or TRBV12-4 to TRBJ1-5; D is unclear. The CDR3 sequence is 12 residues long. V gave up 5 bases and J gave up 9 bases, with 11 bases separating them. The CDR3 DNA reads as TGTGCCAGCAGTCTCACGCGCAGGCCCCAGCATTTT. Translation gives CASSLTRRPQHF.

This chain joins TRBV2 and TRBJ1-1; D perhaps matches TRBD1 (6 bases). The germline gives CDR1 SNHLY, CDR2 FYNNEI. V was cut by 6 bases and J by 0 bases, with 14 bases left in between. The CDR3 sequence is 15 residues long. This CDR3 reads CASRLDSALNTEAFF. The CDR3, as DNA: TGTGCCAGCAGATTGGACAGTGCCCTGAACACTGAAGCTTTCTTT.

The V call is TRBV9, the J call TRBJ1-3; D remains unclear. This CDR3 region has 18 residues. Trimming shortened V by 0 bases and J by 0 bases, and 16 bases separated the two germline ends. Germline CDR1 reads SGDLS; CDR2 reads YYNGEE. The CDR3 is CASSVEGSGRTSGNTIYF. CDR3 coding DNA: TGTGCCAGCAGCGTAGAAGGTTCGGGCAGAACCTCTGGAAACACCATATATTTT.

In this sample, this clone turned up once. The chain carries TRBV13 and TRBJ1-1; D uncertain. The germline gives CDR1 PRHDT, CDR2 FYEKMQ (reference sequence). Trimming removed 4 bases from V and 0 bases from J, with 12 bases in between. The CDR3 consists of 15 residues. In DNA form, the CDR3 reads TGTGCCAGCAGCTCGCCTAGGACTGTGAACACTGAAGCTTTCTTT. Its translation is CASSSPRTVNTEAFF.

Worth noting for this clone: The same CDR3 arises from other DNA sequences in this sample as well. CDR3 region: CASSLSSGPYNEQFF. The CDR3 DNA sequence: TGTGCCAGCAGCTTGTCTTCGGGACCATACAATGAGCAGTTCTTC. J is TRBJ2-1 and V is TRBV7-2; D is perhaps TRBD1 or TRBD2 (5 bases each). Trimming cost V 3 bases and J 4 bases, with 13 bases left between them. CDR3 size: 15 residues. CDR1 SGHTA and CDR2 FQGNSA come from the germline V gene.

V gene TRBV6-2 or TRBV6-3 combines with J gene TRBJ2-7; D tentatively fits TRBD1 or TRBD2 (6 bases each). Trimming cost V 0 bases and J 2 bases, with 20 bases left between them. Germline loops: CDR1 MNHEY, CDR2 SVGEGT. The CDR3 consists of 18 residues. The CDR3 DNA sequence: TGTGCCAGCAGTTACTCGATCCAAAGGGGGGCCAGGCCCTACGAGCAGTACTTC. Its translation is CASSYSIQRGARPYEQYF.

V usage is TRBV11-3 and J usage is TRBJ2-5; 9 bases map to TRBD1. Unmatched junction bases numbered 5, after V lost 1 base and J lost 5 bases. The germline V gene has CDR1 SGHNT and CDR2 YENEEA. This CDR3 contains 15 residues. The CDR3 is CASSLAYRGRETQYF. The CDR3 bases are TGTGCCAGCAGCTTAGCGTACAGGGGGCGGGAGACCCAGTACTTC.

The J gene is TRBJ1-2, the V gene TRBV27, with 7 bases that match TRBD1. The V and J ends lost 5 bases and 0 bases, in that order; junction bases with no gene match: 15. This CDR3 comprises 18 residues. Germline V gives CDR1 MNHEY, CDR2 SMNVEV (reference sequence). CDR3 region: CASSRLGTGQAPNYGYTF. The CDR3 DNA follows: TGTGCCAGCAGTCGTCTAGGAACTGGACAGGCCCCTAACTATGGCTACACCTTC.

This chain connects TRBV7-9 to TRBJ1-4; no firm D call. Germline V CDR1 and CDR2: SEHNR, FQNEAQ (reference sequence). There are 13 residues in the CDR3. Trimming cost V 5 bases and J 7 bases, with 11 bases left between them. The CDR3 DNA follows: TGTGCCAGCAGCAACGGACTGCCTGAAAAACTGTTTTTT. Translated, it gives CASSNGLPEKLFF.

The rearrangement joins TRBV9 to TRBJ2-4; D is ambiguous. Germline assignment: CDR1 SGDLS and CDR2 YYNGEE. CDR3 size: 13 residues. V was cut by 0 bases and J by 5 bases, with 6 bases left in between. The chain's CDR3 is CASSVATENIQYF. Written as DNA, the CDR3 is TGTGCCAGCAGCGTAGCTACGGAAAACATTCAGTACTTC.

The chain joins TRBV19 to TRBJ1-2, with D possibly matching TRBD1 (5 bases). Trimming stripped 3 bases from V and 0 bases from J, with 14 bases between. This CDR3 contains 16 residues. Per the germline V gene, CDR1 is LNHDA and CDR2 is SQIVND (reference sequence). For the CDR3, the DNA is TGTGCCAGTAGTATGGGACCGCTGCATTCTAACTATGGCTACACCTTC. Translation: CASSMGPLHSNYGYTF.